The clone carrying this TCR beta chain came up a few times. Per the original data handling: Amplified reference gene primers provided the basis for estimating nucleated cell counts. Data came from immunoSEQ multiplex PCR; TCRdb stores just in-frame clones and leaves some out. V and J calls and clone size are those listed in that table; D and trimming were worked out from the DNA. The sample yields about 260,000 clones, 70% to 90% seen once. These data belong to a study of blood T cell repertoires in COVID-19. Study in general: The United States, Italy and Spain provided the acute and convalescent COVID-19 samples. Nucleic acid was either cDNA or gDNA, and it came from T cells, B-cell-depleted T cells, or PBMCs.

J was trimmed by 0 bases and V by 3 bases; bases with no gene match: 4. The CDR3 has 16 residues. CDR1 is LGHNA and CDR2 is YSLEER in the germline V gene. V is TRBV4-3 and J is TRBJ2-7, with 11 bases that match TRBD1. Sequenced: peripheral blood. The source of this sequence is a woman aged 45 to 65 with acute or convalescent COVID-19. CDR3 nucleotide sequence: TGCGCCAGCAGCCAGGACAGGGGGCCCATCTCCTACGAGCAGTACTTC. Its translation: CASSQDRGPISYEQYF.